The rows below give T cell receptor beta chains drawn from one sample of a study of beta chain features in type 1 diabetes. TCRdb keeps only in-frame clones here, not all; method: immunoSEQ multiplex PCR. The sample has a few hundred thousand clones, around 9.6% seen once. The sample comprised central memory CD4+ T cells from blood. These TCRs come from a man aged 30 to 39 with type 1 diabetes. The CDR3 runs from the conserved cysteine through the conserved F or W. A D gene is named only where the DNA matches it firmly. For some rows the clone size is stated as once, few or many, or as a class when expanded; others skip it.

J: TRBJ1-4; D: TRBD1; size: .; V: TRBV6-5; CDR3: CASSRETGGNEKLFF; DNA: TGTGCCAGCAGTAGAGAGACAGGGGGTAATGAAAAACTGTTTTTT
J: TRBJ1-2; D: .; size: .; V: TRBV10-3; CDR3: CAISDGQGSYGYTF; DNA: TGTGCCATCAGTGATGGCCAGGGAAGCTATGGCTACACCTTC
J: TRBJ2-7; D: .; size: few; V: TRBV11-2; CDR3: CASSWQGTTYEQYF; DNA: TGTGCCAGCAGCTGGCAGGGGACTACCTACGAGCAGTACTTC
J: TRBJ2-5; D: .; size: few; V: TRBV6-1; CDR3: CAISERPKGETQYF; DNA: TGTGCCATCAGTGAGCGCCCAAAAGGGGAGACCCAGTACTTC
J: TRBJ2-5; D: .; size: .; V: TRBV7-2; CDR3: CASSLETGFQYQETQYF; DNA: TGTGCCAGCAGCTTAGAAACCGGGTTTCAGTACCAAGAGACCCAGTACTTC
J: TRBJ2-5; D: .; size: .; V: TRBV18; CDR3: CASLTGNQETQYF; DNA: TGTGCCAGCTTAACAGGGAACCAAGAGACCCAGTACTTC
J: TRBJ2-1; D: TRBD2; size: .; V: TRBV7-8; CDR3: CASSRAGGALKDNEQFF; DNA: TGTGCCAGCAGCCGAGCGGGAGGGGCCTTGAAAGACAATGAGCAGTTCTTC
J: TRBJ2-1; D: .; size: .; V: TRBV5-6; CDR3: CASSFRARDPSYNEQFF; DNA: TGTGCCAGCAGCTTCCGGGCGCGGGACCCCTCCTACAATGAGCAGTTCTTC
J: TRBJ2-2; D: .; size: many; V: TRBV18; CDR3: CASSPITGELFF; DNA: TGTGCCAGCTCACCAATCACCGGGGAGCTGTTTTTT
J: TRBJ1-2; D: TRBD1; size: few; V: TRBV27; CDR3: CASSQRGDRGQGYTF; DNA: TGTGCCAGCAGTCAGCGAGGGGACAGGGGGCAAGGCTACACCTTC